These T cell receptor beta chains were read from a single sample in a study of graft-versus-host responses after intestinal transplantation. The antigens of these receptors remain unknown. Clones were read by immunoSEQ multiplex PCR, and TCRdb kept only the in-frame ones, dropping some. The profile shows roughly 120,000 clones, approximately 96% of them singletons. This sample comprised unstimulated CD8+ T cells sorted from spleen or lymph node cells, obtained before intestinal transplant. These receptors all stem from a human donor who received an intestinal transplant. Each CDR3 is given with its conserved first and last residue. D genes are given only for firm matches. The size of a clone is reported for some rows only, either as once, few or many, or as a class for expanded clones.

d_call	v_call	clone_size	j_call	cdr3_nt	cdr3_aa
.	TRBV5-1	.	TRBJ2-1	TGCGCCAGCAGCTTTGACGGGGATGAGCAGTTCTTC	CASSFDGDEQFF
.	TRBV7-9	.	TRBJ2-1	TGTGCCAGCAGCTTAGCAGGGGACGGCGATGAGCAGTTCTTC	CASSLAGDGDEQFF
TRBD1	TRBV9	.	TRBJ2-2	TGTGCCAGCAGCGTAGGGGGACAGGGGGCAACCGGGGAGCTGTTTTTT	CASSVGGQGATGELFF
.	TRBV7-2	.	TRBJ2-7	TGTGCCAGCAGCCCTATGACAGGCATCTACGAGCAGTACTTC	CASSPMTGIYEQYF
.	TRBV28	.	TRBJ1-5	TGTGCCAGCAGTTCCCGAGGTAATCAGCCCCAGCATTTT	CASSSRGNQPQHF
TRBD1	TRBV5-6	.	TRBJ2-1	TGTGCCAGCACCTCCCGGGGACAGGGGGGTTTCGATGAGCAGTTCTTC	CASTSRGQGGFDEQFF
.	TRBV5-6	.	TRBJ2-1	TGTGCCAGCAGCTTGAGGGCGTTTGAGCAGTTCTTC	CASSLRAFEQFF
.	TRBV7-8	.	TRBJ2-7	TGTGCCAGCAGCCCTACTAACGACGAGCAGTACTTC	CASSPTNDEQYF
.	TRBV25-1	.	TRBJ2-1	TGTGCCAGCAGTGAATTTATTAGCGGCCCGTACAATGAGCAGTTCTTC	CASSEFISGPYNEQFF
TRBD1	TRBV5-6	.	TRBJ2-7	TGTGCCAGCAGCTTTGGGACAGGGGTCTACGAGCAGTACTTC	CASSFGTGVYEQYF
.	TRBV7-8	once	TRBJ1-3	TGTGCCAGCAGCCTCAACCATGAAGGGGGTTCGAGGGGAAACACCATATATTTT	CASSLNHEGGSRGNTIYF
.	TRBV11-2	.	TRBJ1-2	TGTGCCAGCAGCTTAGATCGGGGGGGTGACTATGGCTACACCTTC	CASSLDRGGDYGYTF
TRBD1	TRBV4-1	.	TRBJ2-7	TGCGCCAGCAGCAAACAGGGGTCTAGCTCCTACGAGCAGTACTTC	CASSKQGSSSYEQYF
TRBD1	TRBV5-6	.	TRBJ2-7	TGTGCCAGCAGCTTGGGGACAGGGAAGGGCTACGAGCAGTACTTC	CASSLGTGKGYEQYF
.	TRBV5-6	.	TRBJ2-4	TGTGCCAGCAGCTTGCGGGGGGCGGGGTTAGGAGCCAAAAACATTCAGTACTTC	CASSLRGAGLGAKNIQYF
.	TRBV27	.	TRBJ2-7	TGTGCCAGCAGTTTGTCCTCTTATACCTACGAGCAGTACTTC	CASSLSSYTYEQYF
.	TRBV2	.	TRBJ1-3	TGTGCCAGCAGTGAGTCGGCTTTTTCTCTTGGAAACACCATATATTTT	CASSESAFSLGNTIYF
TRBD1	TRBV27	.	TRBJ2-1	TGTGCCAGCAGTTTATCACCTAGGGACAGCAATGAGCAGTTCTTC	CASSLSPRDSNEQFF
.	TRBV5-4	.	TRBJ2-3	TGTGCCAGAAGACCCGGGACAGATACGCAGTATTTT	CARRPGTDTQYF
TRBD1	TRBV6-5	.	TRBJ1-2	TGTGCCAGCAGCCTGACAGGGAGGTATGGCTACACCTTC	CASSLTGRYGYTF
.	TRBV27	.	TRBJ2-3	TGTGCCAGCAGTTTATCGGGGCTTCTTCAAGGGCAGTATTTT	CASSLSGLLQGQYF
.	TRBV4-3	once	TRBJ2-3	TGCGCCAGCAGCCAAGATGAAACAGATACGCAGTATTTT	CASSQDETDTQYF
TRBD1	TRBV27	.	TRBJ1-5	TGTGCCAGCAGTTTATCGGCAGGGGGTAGCAATCAGCCCCAGCATTTT	CASSLSAGGSNQPQHF
.	TRBV6-5	.	TRBJ2-5	TGTGCCACCCGCGAGGCCTCATGGACCCAGTACTTC	CATREASWTQYF
.	TRBV27	once	TRBJ1-2	TGTGCCAGCAGGACGGCAGGGGTATACGAGTTTAATGGCTACACCTTC	CASRTAGVYEFNGYTF